This T cell receptor (beta chain) came from a study of a mutant IDH1 vaccine in newly diagnosed glioma (dated by TCRdb to about 2021). Broadly, across the study: Vaccination began 4-6 weeks after radiotherapy alone, or alongside temozolomide cycles in the chemotherapy-containing groups. Before enrollment, most patients had been given radiochemotherapy with temozolomide as standard therapy, while the rest had received either radiotherapy alone or temozolomide alone. The week-35 safety follow-up was designated visit V12, and the week-47 end of study was designated visit V13. For exploratory analyses, fewer than 30 treated patients had longitudinal TCRB deep sequencing done wherever samples were available. Peripheral blood was collected at six visits: V03 (baseline), V05, V07, V10, V12 and V13. Of the roughly 30 treated patients, about 62% were male and roughly 40% were female, and a mean age of around 40 years was recorded. The paper's findings and limits, for the study overall: The authors noted that analyses of patient blood samples could not be reproduced because of sample limitations. PBMC samples for TCRB deep sequencing were selected based on availability. Immune responses induced by the vaccine were seen in 90% to 95% of patients across multiple MHC alleles. Pseudoprogression appeared unrelated to alterations in the top peripheral T cell clonotypes detected by TCRB sequencing.

The time point label of this sample denotes: week 35, safety follow-up. Each vaccine dose, consisting of 300 ug of a 20-mer mutant IDH1 peptide in Montanide, was administered subcutaneously with topical imiquimod. Patients were given eight vaccinations, in weeks 1, 3, 5, 7, 11, 15, 19 and 23, which matched visits V03 through V10. The donors had newly diagnosed IDH1-mutant astrocytomas of WHO grade 3 or 4 that showed loss of nuclear ATRX. The samples were drawn from NOA16, a multicentre, single-arm, open-label phase I trial in Germany that tested a mutant IDH1 peptide vaccine in humans for the first time. Genomic DNA for TCRB sequencing was isolated from EDTA blood with the DNeasy Blood and Tissue Kit. In the case of this clone: Its antigen remains unidentified. At one of its ends the junction is not consistent with the germline gene, which may arise from a read error.

The CDR3 covers 14 residues, taking in both the cysteine and the phenylalanine. This entry keeps only the CDR3 DNA: 42 bases, framed from base 1. Taken from the germline V gene (reference sequence), the CDR1 and CDR2 loops are SSHAT and FNYEAQ. The protocol used for the library was the immunoSEQ multiplex PCR assay. Rearranged TCR beta chain sequences were amplified with the hsTCRB Kit following the manufacturer's protocol. Sequencing of TCRB libraries was carried out on an Illumina MiSeq. The study's processing was this. The kit vendor's proprietary platform handled demultiplexing, trimming and gene mapping. Imported from immuneACCESS, the table was reduced by TCRdb to in-frame sequences with V and J called. These copies leave out some clones; in studies compared against another copy, an unresolved V gene accounts for under half, and the cause of the remainder is not known. V and J calls and clone size are copied from that table; D and trimming were computed from the DNA. The sample data list tens of thousands of clones, and roughly 74% of these were observed just once. The ten largest clones add up to 4.5% to 5% of the sample.

The TCR originated in a man over 45 with glioma. Recombination connected TRBV7-7 to TRBJ2-5, with the D gene not confidently named. Here the sequenced sample was PBMCs, taken from a glioma patient whose treatment included an IDH1 peptide vaccine. The nucleotides are TGTGCTAGCAGCTTAGATAGGATAGAAGAGACCCAGTACTTC. Protein translation: CASSLDRIEETQYF. With the portions outside the CDR3 filled from the reference TRBV7-7 and TRBJ2-5 genes, the complete variable region becomes GAGVSQSPRYKVTKRGQDVTLRCDPISSHATLYWYQQALGQGPEFLTYFNYEAQPDKSGLPSDRFSAERPEGSISTLTIQRTEQRDSAMYRCASSLDRIEETQYFGPGTRLLVL.